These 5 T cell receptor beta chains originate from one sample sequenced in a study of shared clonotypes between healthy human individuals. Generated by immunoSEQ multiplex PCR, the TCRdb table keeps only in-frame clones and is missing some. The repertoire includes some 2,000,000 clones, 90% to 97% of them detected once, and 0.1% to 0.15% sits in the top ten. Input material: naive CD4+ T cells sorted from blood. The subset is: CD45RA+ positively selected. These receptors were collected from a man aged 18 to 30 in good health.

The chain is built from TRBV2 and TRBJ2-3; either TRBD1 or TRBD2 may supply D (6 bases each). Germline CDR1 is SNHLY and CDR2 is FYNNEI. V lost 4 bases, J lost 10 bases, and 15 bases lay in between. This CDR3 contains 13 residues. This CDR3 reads CASSGTSSGAQYF. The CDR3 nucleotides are TGTGCCAGCAGTGGTACTAGCTCAGGGGCGCAGTATTTT.

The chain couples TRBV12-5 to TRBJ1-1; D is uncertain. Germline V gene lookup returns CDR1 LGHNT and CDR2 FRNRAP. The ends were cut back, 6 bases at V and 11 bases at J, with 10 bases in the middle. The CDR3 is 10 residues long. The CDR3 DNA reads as TGTGCTAGTGGCCTACCTTATGCTTTCTTT. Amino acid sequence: CASGLPYAFF. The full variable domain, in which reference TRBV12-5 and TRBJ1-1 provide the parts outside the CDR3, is DARVTQTPRHKVTEMGQEVTMRCQPILGHNTVFWYRQTMMQGLELLAYFRNRAPLDDSGMPKDRFSAEMPDATLATLKIQPSEPRDSAVYFCASGLPYAFFGQGTRLTVV.

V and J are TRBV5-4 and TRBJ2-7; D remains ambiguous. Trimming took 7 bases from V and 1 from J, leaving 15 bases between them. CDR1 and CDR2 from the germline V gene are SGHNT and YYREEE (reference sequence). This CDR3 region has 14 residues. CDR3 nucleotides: TGTGCCAGCCCTCCCGGCGGCAATTCCTACGAGCAGTACTTC. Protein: CASPPGGNSYEQYF. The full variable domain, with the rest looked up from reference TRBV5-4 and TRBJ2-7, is ETGVTQSPTHLIKTRGQQVTLRCSSQSGHNTVSWYQQALGQGPQFIFQYYREEENGRGNFPPRFSGLQFPNYSSELNVNALELDDSALYLCASPPGGNSYEQYFGPGTRLTVT.

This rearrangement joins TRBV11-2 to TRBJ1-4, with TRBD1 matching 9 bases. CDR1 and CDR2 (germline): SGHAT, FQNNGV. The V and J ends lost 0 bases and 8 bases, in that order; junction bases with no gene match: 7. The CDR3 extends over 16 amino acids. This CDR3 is CASSLDLGTGNEKLFF. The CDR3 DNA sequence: TGTGCCAGCAGCTTAGATTTGGGGACAGGGAACGAAAAACTGTTTTTT.

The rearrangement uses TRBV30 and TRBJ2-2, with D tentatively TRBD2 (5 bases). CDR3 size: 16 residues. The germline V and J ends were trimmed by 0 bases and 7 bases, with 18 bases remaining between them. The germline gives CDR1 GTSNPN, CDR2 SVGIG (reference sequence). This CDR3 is CAWSVLGGPDGGELFF. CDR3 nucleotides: TGTGCCTGGAGTGTACTGGGCGGGCCAGACGGCGGGGAGCTGTTTTTT.